This TCR beta chain was identified in a study of T-cell reconstitution after alpha-beta-depleted transplantation in children. Study observations and caveats: After transplant, at about two months, alpha-beta T cells were reportedly derived from several hundred expanded graft clones.

This clonotype was observed once. Its target is not known. TCRbeta library construction was performed incorporating unique molecular identifiers. In TCRdb, the PCR reads were re-called with MiXCR into one record per CDR3 protein. The sample contains roughly 70,000 distinct CDR3 sequences, roughly 4.9% of which appear only once. This CDR3 is 14 amino acids long. Germline V lookup: CDR1 LGHDT, CDR2 YNNKEL (reference sequence). V dropped 11 bases and J dropped 6 bases, with 23 bases sitting between them. The chain recombines TRBV3-1 with TRBJ2-7; weak D call: TRBD1 (6 bases). This specimen consisted of PBMCs, mostly from graft donor cells, obtained 180 days after TCRalphabeta/CD19-depleted stem cell transplant. The clonotype comes from a boy under two years old who had a stem cell transplant for acute myeloid leukemia, so the T cells may come from the graft donor. CDR3 nucleotide sequence: TGTGCCTCCTGCCAAGAATGGCAGGGGATCGAGCAGTACTTC. This encodes CASCQEWQGIEQYF.